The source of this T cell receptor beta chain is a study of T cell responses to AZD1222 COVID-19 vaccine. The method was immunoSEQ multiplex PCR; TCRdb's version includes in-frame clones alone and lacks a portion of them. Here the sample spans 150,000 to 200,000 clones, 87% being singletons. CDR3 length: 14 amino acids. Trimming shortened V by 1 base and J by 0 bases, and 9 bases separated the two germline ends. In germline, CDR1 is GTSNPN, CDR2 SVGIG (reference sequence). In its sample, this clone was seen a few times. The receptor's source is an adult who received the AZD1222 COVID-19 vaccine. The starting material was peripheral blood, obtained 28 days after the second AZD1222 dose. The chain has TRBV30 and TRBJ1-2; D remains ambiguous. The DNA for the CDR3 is TGTGCCTGGAGTGGGGCTACAGCTAACTATGGCTACACCTTC. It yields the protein CAWSGATANYGYTF.